This T cell receptor (beta chain) was profiled in a study of T cells in Graves' hyperthyroidism and ophthalmopathy. As for the study in general: The blood sample was taken at first diagnosis, before treatment began.

The study included ophthalmopathy patients with Clinical Activity Score at least 3, NOSPECS grade at least 4 and duration under 3 months. TCR beta CDR3 regions were amplified from RNA. The study used the HTBI primer set for a first-round RT-PCR of the TCR CDR3. TCRdb re-analysed the multiplex PCR reads in MiXCR, keeping a single row per CDR3 protein. This sample yields 600,000 or so distinct CDR3 sequences, of which about 14% are seen a single time; under 15% belongs to the top ten. This clonotype was recorded many times. Germline lookup yields CDR1 SQVTM and CDR2 ANQGSEA. This CDR3 comprises 17 residues. V gave up 5 bases and J gave up 0 bases, with 21 bases separating them.

The material sequenced was blood. The chain recombines TRBV29-1 with TRBJ2-3, with a weak D call TRBD2 (6 bases). The source of this sequence is a woman aged 50 to 60 with Graves' ophthalmopathy. The DNA for the CDR3 is TGCAGCGTTTACCGGTTAGCGGTGGGAGTTAGCACAGATACGCAGTATTTT. This translates into CSVYRLAVGVSTDTQYF.